The 15 T cell receptor beta chains in this list originate from one sample, sequenced in a study of T cell responses to AZD1222 COVID-19 vaccine. Method: immunoSEQ multiplex PCR; TCRdb's copy keeps in-frame clones and lacks some. The repertoire includes approximately 90,000 clones, 70% to 90% of them detected once, and roughly 4% sits in the top ten. This material consisted of peripheral blood, taken on day 0 of AZD1222 vaccination. Receptor source: an adult in good health.

The V gene is TRBV5-6, the J gene TRBJ1-6; TRBD1 aligns across 9 bases. Germline V gene sequence: CDR1 SGHDT, CDR2 YYEEEE. The CDR3 extends over 15 amino acids. The trim removed 0 bases at V and 10 bases at J, leaving 5 bases unmatched. In DNA, the CDR3 is TGTGCCAGCAGCTTGGGGACAGGGGCCTTGTCACCCCTCCACTTT. Its protein product is CASSLGTGALSPLHF.

V gene TRBV19 combines with J gene TRBJ1-2, with D possibly matching TRBD1 (5 bases). V was pared by 4 bases and J by 4 bases, with 19 bases between. Germline loops: CDR1 LNHDA, CDR2 SQIVND (reference sequence). This CDR3 contains 16 residues. In nucleotides, the CDR3 is TGTGCCAGTAGTACTCCCCCAGGGTCGGGGGGCTATGGCTACACCTTC. Translated: CASSTPPGSGGYGYTF.

This sequence joins TRBV4-2 and TRBJ2-3, with 8 positions matching TRBD2. The CDR3 has 16 amino acids. Germline V CDR1 and CDR2: LGHNA, YNFKEQ. V shed 0 bases and J 2 bases; nucleotides not matched to a gene: 4. This chain's CDR3 is CASSQEWTSLTDTQYF. CDR3 DNA sequence: TGTGCCAGCAGCCAAGAGTGGACTAGCCTCACAGATACGCAGTATTTT.

CDR3 sequence: CASSPTPNTEAFF. The CDR3 bases are TGTGCCAGCAGTCCGACTCCGAACACTGAAGCTTTCTTT. V and J are TRBV2 and TRBJ1-1; D gene ambiguous. This CDR3 region has 13 residues. V dropped 5 bases and J dropped 1 base, with 8 bases sitting between them. CDR1 is SNHLY, CDR2 FYNNEI, per germline.

The chain recombines TRBV11-3 with TRBJ1-1; TRBD1 is a possible D gene (6 bases). The germline CDR1 and CDR2 sequences are SGHNT and YENEEA. The CDR3 is made up of 18 amino acids. The ends were cut back, 4 bases at V and 0 bases at J, with 21 bases in the middle. The CDR3 DNA follows: TGTGCCAGCAGCTCCGGCGGTCGAGGACAGAAGATGAACACTGAAGCTTTCTTT. It encodes CASSSGGRGQKMNTEAFF.

Of note for this clone: One junction end disagrees with the germline gene, perhaps due to a read error. The chain employs TRBV3-1 (or the pseudogene TRBV3-2) and TRBJ1-5; D not certain. In germline, CDR1 is LGHDT, CDR2 YNNKEL (reference sequence). The CDR3 consists of 8 residues. The CDR3 loop is CASWLKRF. For the CDR3, the DNA is TGTGCCAGCTGGCTAAAGCGTTTT.

Only a few counts were recorded for this clone. V and J are TRBV4-3 and TRBJ2-7; no definite D call. Germline CDR1 reads LGHNA; CDR2 reads YSLEER. This CDR3 region has 14 residues. V was trimmed by 1 base and J by 2 bases, leaving 9 bases between them. CDR3 DNA sequence: TGCGCCAGCAGCCAAGGGTTCGGACCCTACGAGCAGTACTTC. Its translation is CASSQGFGPYEQYF.

The CDR3 nucleotides read TGTGCCAGTAGTATAAAAGGGGAGACCCAGTACTTC. Translation gives CASSIKGETQYF. The rearrangement uses TRBV19 and TRBJ2-5; D is ambiguous. The CDR3 is 12 residues long. V dropped 2 bases and J dropped 5 bases, with 6 bases sitting between them. Germline V CDR1 and CDR2: LNHDA, SQIVND (reference sequence). The whole variable domain, filled in from reference TRBV19 and TRBJ2-5, reads DGGITQSPKYLFRKEGQNVTLSCEQNLNHDAMYWYRQDPGQGLRLIYYSQIVNDFQKGDIAEGYSVSREKKESFPLTVTSAQKNPTAFYLCASSIKGETQYFGPGTRLLVL.

V and J are TRBV5-1 and TRBJ2-5; the match to TRBD1 covers 11 bases. The length of the CDR3 is 17 residues. Germline loops: CDR1 SGHRS, CDR2 YFSETQ. V shed 4 bases, J shed 4 bases, and the junction held 12 bases outside the gene matches. CDR3 coding DNA: TGCGCCAGCAGCCCTTTGACGGGACAGGGGGTGGGAGAGACCCAGTACTTC. It yields the protein CASSPLTGQGVGETQYF.

This rearrangement joins TRBV4-3 to TRBJ1-1; no clear D gene. Per the germline V gene, CDR1 is LGHNA and CDR2 is YSLEER. The CDR3 spans 13 residues. V lost 3 bases to trimming and J lost 2 bases, with 7 bases between them. Here the CDR3 reads CASSQDLNTEAFF. CDR3 bases: TGCGCCAGCAGCCAGGACCTTAACACTGAAGCTTTCTTT.

V usage is TRBV9 and J usage is TRBJ1-6, with no clear D. CDR1 is SGDLS, CDR2 YYNGEE, per germline. The CDR3 sequence is 14 residues long. Trimming shortened V by 3 bases and J by 9 bases, and 13 bases separated the two germline ends. The CDR3 DNA sequence: TGTGCCAGCAGCGCCGGGGATGGTGGTTCACCCCTCCACTTT. Its translation: CASSAGDGGSPLHF.

The V gene is TRBV6-6, the J gene TRBJ1-4, with D maybe TRBD1 (6 bases). Trimming left V 5 bases short and J 3 bases short, with 10 bases between. There are 14 residues in the CDR3. The germline CDR1 and CDR2 sequences are MNHNY and SVGAGI (reference sequence). The CDR3 bases are TGTGCCAGCAGTGGACAGTGGCCTAATGAAAAACTGTTTTTT. Protein: CASSGQWPNEKLFF.

The rearrangement uses TRBV5-1 and TRBJ2-3; 8 bases agree with TRBD2. After removal of 1 base from V and 1 base from J, the junction contained 5 bases not matched to a gene. The CDR3 consists of 16 residues. Germline V gene sequence: CDR1 SGHRS, CDR2 YFSETQ. CDR3 residues: CASSLSSGGRTDTQYF. For the CDR3, the DNA is TGCGCCAGCAGCTTGAGCAGCGGGGGCCGCACAGATACGCAGTATTTT.

V usage is TRBV27 and J usage is TRBJ2-7; no firm D call. The CDR3 length is 13 residues. V shed 0 bases and J shed 2 bases, with 5 bases lying between them. Germline V gene sequence: CDR1 MNHEY, CDR2 SMNVEV (reference sequence). The CDR3 region is CASSLSGPYEQYF. In nucleotides, the CDR3 is TGTGCCAGCAGTTTATCCGGACCCTACGAGCAGTACTTC.

In nucleotides, the CDR3 is TGTGCCTGGAGTGTATCCCAGCACAATCAGCCCCAGCATTTT. Translating gives CAWSVSQHNQPQHF. This chain uses TRBV30 with TRBJ1-5; D uncertain. Trimming removed 0 bases at V and 3 bases at J, with 9 bases between. Germline-derived CDR1 and CDR2 are GTSNPN and SVGIG (reference sequence). The CDR3 consists of 14 residues.